This TCR beta chain was obtained from a study of shared clonotypes between healthy human individuals (dated by TCRdb to 2018 to 2021). Regarding the research as a whole: The cohort included a few men and a couple of women between 18 and 49 years of age. For each donor, CD4 naive and CD4 memory were each given three plates, CD8 naive was given two plates, and CD8 memory was given one plate. To estimate repertoire size and how much clonotypes are shared between individuals, the study performed deep sequencing of blood TCR repertoires from a few healthy adults. To increase sequencing depth and limit assay-specific biases, different laboratories used diverse techniques to prepare libraries and sequence TCR repertoires. Leukapheresis yielded between about 0.85 and 10 billion PBMCs per donor.

The full study reports these points: Sampling was restricted to blood, and TCR repertoires in tissue are likely to differ from TCR repertoires in blood. Across four donors, 5% to 6% of naive CD4, approximately 3.5% of naive CD8, around 2.1% of memory CD4, and over 0.35% of memory CD8 clonotypes were shared. The genetic and exposure-history diversity represented was limited by the small number of donors. Rarefaction of sorted-subset datasets indicated incomplete sequencing despite the large sequencing depth. Clonotypes shared by all four sorted-subset donors showed higher generation probabilities than non-shared clonotypes. Pairwise subsampling led to the expectation that sequencing depth would affect the degree of clonotype sharing among donors. Naive subsets generally had larger estimated clonotype richness than memory subsets did.

Donors were healthy HIV-negative adults with no recently reported acute infections or vaccinations. All donors were Caucasian adults living in Nashville, Tennessee, USA. CD4+ T cells were enriched by magnetic negative selection, after which naive cells were positively selected on CD45RA and the negative fraction was taken as the memory subset. Blood was obtained by leukapheresis, after which PBMCs were separated by Ficoll-Histopaque density gradient centrifugation and cryopreserved in liquid nitrogen vapor phase. Analytical flow cytometry was used to check the purity and quantity of every magnetically sorted T cell population. Each sorted fraction had its genomic DNA isolated and then quantified by UV absorbance on a Nanodrop 2000c. Using the deep immunoSEQ assay, multiplex PCR amplified TCR CDR3 regions from genomic DNA. Extracted genomic DNA from each cell subset was distributed evenly across all wells of several immunoSEQ 96-well plates, and each plate was treated as a replicate. For sorted subsets, approximately 200 ng of genomic DNA, equivalent to 25,000 to 35,000 T cell genomes, went into each replicate PCR. Purified libraries were measured with a Qubit 3.0 fluorometer, size-checked on a Bioanalyzer 2100, and measured again with the KAPA Library Quantification kit. Every immunoSEQ 96-well plate was sequenced on a separate single-read 150-cycle Illumina NextSeq 550 flow cell. Processing in the source paper ran as follows. Because only junctional sequences without quality scores were contained in the immunoSEQ output, filtering matching that applied to full-length reads could not be performed. To assign V/J genes and CDR3, sequences were annotated using PyIR, a Python wrapper for IgBLAST v1.9, with IMGT germline references. Reads were filtered out if the reads had weak V/J assignments (E-value above 1e-6), no CDR3, stop codons, out-of-frame junctions, or ambiguous translated residues. V3J clonotypes were defined by identical inferred V gene, J gene, and CDR3 amino acid sequence. The percentage overlap between two repertoires was calculated by dividing the number of shared unique clonotypes by the size of the smaller repertoire. Three approaches were used to assess repertoire richness: RTK rarefaction, the Chao1 estimator, and Recon v2.1 estimates of unobserved clonotypes. Generation probabilities were computed with OLGA for all TCRbeta clonotypes obtained by the gDNA method from several donors. TCRdb re-hosts the immuneACCESS table, in-frame sequences only. Its copies lack some clones; in the studies checked, an unresolved V gene accounts for under half of them, and the cause for the rest is not known. V, J and clone size were drawn from that table, and D and trimming were deduced from the DNA. The table for this sample lists over 2 million clones; roughly 90% of them were counted only once. The top ten clones comprise around 0.38% of the sample.

Remarks on this clone: The antigen it recognizes is unknown. There are no base qualities to consult, and no much larger clone falls within one base.

According to the germline V gene, CDR1 reads KGHSH and CDR2 reads LQKENI. The CDR3 spans 16 residues, from the cysteine through the phenylalanine. CDR3 DNA is the only sequence kept; it has 48 bases, read in frame from the first base. Trimmed from V: 3 bases; trimmed from J: 9 bases; junction bases lacking a gene match: 12. Material: naive CD4+ T cells from PBMCs. Taken with the paper, the label for cell subset or site translates to: CD45RA+ positively selected. This chain joins TRBV18 to TRBJ2-1, and 9 junctional nucleotides match TRBD1. The TCR was taken from a man younger than 35 in good health. Some clones in this sample may be carry-over from other donors' samples. The DNA sequence follows: TGTGCCAGCTCACCTGGACGGGACAGGGTTTCTGGTGAGCAGTTCTTC. This encodes CASSPGRDRVSGEQFF.